Each of the 8 T cell receptor beta chains below was sequenced from the same sample in a study of shared clonotypes between healthy human individuals. Assay used: immunoSEQ multiplex PCR; TCRdb lists only in-frame clones, some missing. The sample holds 2 million to 2.5 million clones; 90% to 97% are singletons and the top ten take roughly 0.13%. Specimen: naive CD4+ T cells sorted from blood. Subset denoted: CD45RA+ positively selected. Receptor source: a man between 18 and 35 years old in good health.

The rearrangement joins TRBV5-5 to TRBJ2-1, with 14 bases fitting TRBD2. CDR1 is SGHKS and CDR2 is YYEKEE in the germline V gene (reference sequence). After removal of 0 bases from V and 3 bases from J, the junction contained 2 bases not matched to a gene. The CDR3 has 17 residues. As DNA, the CDR3 is TGTGCCAGCAGCTTGGTGGGGACTAGCGGGAGCTACAATGAGCAGTTCTTC. Its protein product is CASSLVGTSGSYNEQFF.

This clone was seen only once. Other DNA sequences in this specimen translate into the identical CDR3. The rearrangement links TRBV6-5 to TRBJ1-1; D call uncertain. The germline V gene encodes CDR1 MNHEY and CDR2 SVGAGI. The CDR3 extends over 13 amino acids. V shed 7 bases and J shed 1 base, with 10 bases lying between them. The CDR3 here is CASTRGRNTEAFF. The CDR3 coding sequence is TGTGCCAGCACCCGCGGTAGGAACACTGAAGCTTTCTTT.

The chain carries TRBV30 and TRBJ1-5; 8 bases line up with TRBD1. This CDR3 region has 13 residues. Germline assignment: CDR1 GTSNPN and CDR2 SVGIG (reference sequence). J was trimmed by 6 bases and V by 4 bases; bases with no gene match: 5. CDR3 sequence reads: CAWTGGEAQPQHF. The CDR3 DNA reads as TGTGCCTGGACAGGGGGCGAGGCTCAGCCCCAGCATTTT.

Comments on this clone: Other nucleotide sequences in the sample specify the same CDR3. V gene TRBV6-1 combines with J gene TRBJ1-5; 7 positions agree with TRBD1. J lost 4 bases, V lost 4 bases, and 1 base had no gene match. Germline-derived CDR1 and CDR2 are MNHNS and SASEGT. The CDR3 contains 13 residues. In DNA form, the CDR3 reads TGTGCCAGCAGTGGGACAGGTAATCAGCCCCAGCATTTT. Amino acid sequence: CASSGTGNQPQHF.

The chain recombines TRBV19 with TRBJ1-4; D is unresolved. Trimming shortened V by 4 bases and J by 1 base, and 13 bases separated the two germline ends. The length of the CDR3 is 16 residues. The germline gives CDR1 LNHDA, CDR2 SQIVND (reference sequence). The CDR3 DNA follows: TGTGCCAGTAGTAGCCTTGCCCGTGGAACTAATGAAAAACTGTTTTTT. Translated, it gives CASSSLARGTNEKLFF.

V is TRBV15 and J is TRBJ2-7, with no clear D. V was trimmed by 4 bases and J by 0 bases, leaving 7 bases between them. The CDR3 contains 13 residues. From germline, CDR1 is LNHNV and CDR2 YYDKDF (reference sequence). CDR3 in DNA: TGTGCCACCAGCACCCCCTCCTCCTACGAGCAGTACTTC. It is translated as CATSTPSSYEQYF.

The rearrangement uses TRBV30 and TRBJ1-4; 7 bases match TRBD1. Germline V lookup: CDR1 GTSNPN, CDR2 SVGIG (reference sequence). J gave up 6 bases and V 5 bases, and 9 bases lay outside the gene matches. The CDR3 has 14 residues. The CDR3: CAWGETGIYEKLFF. Here the CDR3 DNA reads TGTGCCTGGGGGGAGACAGGGATATATGAAAAACTGTTTTTT.

This clone was detected only once. The V gene is TRBV18, the J gene TRBJ2-7, with D uncertain. Trimming removed 4 bases from V and 2 bases from J, with 15 bases in between. The CDR3 consists of 15 residues. Per germline, CDR1 KGHSH and CDR2 LQKENI. The CDR3 sequence is CASSQGSQFTYEQYF. In DNA, the CDR3 is TGTGCCAGCTCACAAGGGTCACAATTCACCTACGAGCAGTACTTC.